What follows is one T cell receptor beta chain and its context. Its antigen is as yet unknown. Amplification used 60 Vbeta primers and 13 Jbeta primers. The repertoire was sequenced with immunoSEQ multiplex PCR; TCRdb's copy has only in-frame clones and lacks some. The top ten hold under 1.5% of the sample, which has about 160,000 clones, around 76% seen once. The source of the sample is a study of cytomegalovirus exposure and HLA in healthy donors. Whole-study context: Earlier, 110 million or so unique TCR beta sequences were recovered from roughly 180 million T cells by an analysis. Overall study findings and caveats: Another analysis was done later, and it associated around 15,000 TCR beta sequences with HLA alleles at 0.05 false discovery rate. Specific recognition of CMV antigens was confirmed in vitro for three chains (all CMV-associated).

There are 13 residues in the CDR3. Germline V gene sequence: CDR1 SGHTA, CDR2 FQGNSA. Trimming took off 5 bases at V and 1 base at J, with 8 bases between the two ends. Sequencing was carried out using PBMCs. The sequence was collected from a man aged 55 to 69 in good health and CMV-seronegative. The chain is built from TRBV7-2 and TRBJ1-2; D is unclear. The CDR3 DNA is TGTGCCAGCAGCGTAGACGGTAACTATGGCTACACCTTC. Residues: CASSVDGNYGYTF.